This TCR beta chain was sequenced for a study of human T cells and chemical hapten exposure. The overall study: Donors were sensitized with 2% DPC on the upper inner arm.

This clonotype has just a few counts. TCRdb re-derived calls from the RACE reads in MiXCR, one entry per CDR3 protein. The data show 150,000 to 200,000 distinct CDR3 sequences, with more than 20% seen just once and 6% to 8% held by the top ten. The time point: patch test 1, 2 weeks after DPC sensitization. Treatment defined: therapeutic diphenylcyclopropenone sensitization with weekly scalp DPC. V shed 4 bases and J 13 bases; nucleotides not matched to a gene: 11. CDR3 length: 13 amino acids. The germline CDR1 and CDR2 sequences are MNHEY and SMNVEV (reference sequence). The chain joins TRBV27 to TRBJ2-5; 8 nucleotides line up with TRBD2. This TCR was sampled from a woman in her forties or fifties with alopecia areata. Some clones in this sample may be carry-over from other donors' samples. This specimen consisted of whole blood, obtained in connection with sensitization to the hapten diphenylcyclopropenone (DPC). CDR3 sequence (DNA): TGTGCCAGCAGTTCCAGCGGGAGCCGCGAATTGTACTTC. Its translation is CASSSSGSRELYF.